The clone carrying this T cell receptor beta chain has just one count. Sequenced by immunoSEQ multiplex PCR; TCRdb stores in-frame clones only, minus some. The repertoire holds around 99,000 clones, about 92% seen once, with over 2% in the top ten. These data come from a study of T cell changes during pregnancy in multiple sclerosis. The material was peripheral blood, obtained in the first trimester of pregnancy. The source is a female donor with multiple sclerosis, enrolled in a pregnancy study.

The CDR3 DNA reads TGTGCCAGCAGCAAAGGACAGGGTAACTATGGCTACACCTTC. As protein: CASSKGQGNYGYTF. The V gene is TRBV6-5, the J gene TRBJ1-2, with 8 bases identical to TRBD1. Germline CDR1 MNHEY, CDR2 SVGAGI. CDR3 length: 14 residues. Trimming cost V 6 bases and J 1 base; bases outside gene matches: 4.